The TCR beta chain under discussion was sequenced for a study of patients and donors after allogeneic stem cell transplantation. One entry per CDR3 protein, called by TCRdb with MiXCR from the RT-PCR reads. The sample holds 900,000 to 1,000,000 distinct CDR3 sequences; roughly 18% are singletons and the top ten take roughly 6.4%. The V end lost 6 bases, the J end lost 1 base, and 13 bases lay between the germline ends. The CDR3 is 13 amino acids. Per germline, CDR1 SQVTM and CDR2 ANQGSEA. Material for sequencing was blood, either unsorted or a sorted T cell fraction (not recorded which). This chain connects TRBV29-1 to TRBJ2-7; D could derive from TRBD1 or TRBD2 (6 bases each). The receptor was isolated from a human donor who was either an allogeneic HSCT recipient or a stem cell or donor lymphocyte infusion donor (not recorded which). It is not recorded whose cells these are; they may come from a transplant donor. The chain's CDR3 is CSVGGVVSYEQYF. CDR3 nucleotides: TGCAGCGTGGGGGGCGTTGTTTCCTACGAGCAGTACTTC.